This entry lists 20 T cell receptor beta chains sequenced from one sample in a study of T cell responses to AZD1222 COVID-19 vaccine. Assay used: immunoSEQ multiplex PCR; TCRdb lists only in-frame clones, some missing. The sample carries 95,000 or so clones, about 88% recorded once. Sequenced here: peripheral blood, sampled on day 0 of AZD1222 vaccination. The receptors originated from an adult in good health.

The chain joins TRBV6-6 to TRBJ1-1, with 8 bases identical to TRBD1. This CDR3 is built from 14 residues. Per germline, CDR1 MNHNY and CDR2 SVGAGI (reference sequence). Losses at the gene ends were 6 bases for V and 1 base for J; bases not matched to a gene: 4. In DNA, the CDR3 is TGTGCCAGCAGGACAGGGGTCCAGAACACTGAAGCTTTCTTT. Protein: CASRTGVQNTEAFF.

The chain has TRBV27 and TRBJ2-7; D is undetermined. The length of the CDR3 is 15 residues. The V gene's germline CDR1 is MNHEY and CDR2 SMNVEV (reference sequence). Trimming stripped 5 bases from V and 3 bases from J, with 17 bases between. CDR3 coding DNA: TGTGCCAGCAGTCCCGGACCGACCCTACTCTACGAGCAGTACTTC. Residues: CASSPGPTLLYEQYF.

V is TRBV21-1 and J is TRBJ1-6. TRBV21-1 is marked as a pseudogene. CDR3 length: 14 amino acids. The CDR3 sequence: CASKRGDRDSPLHF. CDR3 coding DNA: TGTGCCAGCAAAAGGGGGGACCGAGATTCACCCCTCCACTTT.

The genes are TRBV6-2 or TRBV6-3 and TRBJ2-7; 8 positions agree with TRBD1. CDR3 length equals 14 residues. Germline loops: CDR1 MNHEY, CDR2 SVGEGT. J gave up 3 bases and V 5 bases, and 6 bases lay outside the gene matches. CDR3 sequence: CASSKGDRNYEQYF. The DNA of the CDR3 is TGTGCCAGCAGTAAGGGGGACAGGAACTACGAGCAGTACTTC.

The chain joins TRBV2 to TRBJ1-3, with 7 bases fitting TRBD1. J lost 4 bases, V lost 5 bases, and 14 bases had no gene match. The CDR3 loop spans 17 amino acids. From germline, CDR1 is SNHLY and CDR2 FYNNEI. The CDR3 DNA sequence: TGTGCCAGCAGTCCATACCCCGCGACAGGGTTCGGAAACACCATATATTTT. Amino acids: CASSPYPATGFGNTIYF.

Of note for this clone: One end of the junction is discordant with germline, which a read error may explain. Here the CDR3 DNA reads TGTGCCAGCCATACGGAGGCAGCTTCCTCCTACGGGCAGTACTTC. It is translated as CASHTEAASSYGQYF. The chain employs TRBV6-5 and TRBJ2-7; tentative D call: TRBD2 (5 bases). This CDR3 contains 15 residues. Germline V gives CDR1 MNHEY, CDR2 SVGAGI.

This chain uses TRBV5-1 with TRBJ2-7; D not resolved. The V gene's germline CDR1 is SGHRS and CDR2 YFSETQ. CDR3 length: 15 amino acids. V shed 1 base and J shed 5 bases, with 16 bases lying between them. CDR3 region: CASSLIEAHLDEQYF. Written as DNA, the CDR3 is TGCGCCAGCAGCTTGATAGAAGCCCACCTCGACGAGCAGTACTTC.

V usage is TRBV5-4 and J usage is TRBJ2-1; D is perhaps TRBD2 (7 bases). Trimming took 0 bases from V and 11 from J, leaving 21 bases between them. The CDR3 consists of 16 residues. The germline CDR1 and CDR2 sequences are SGHNT and YYREEE (reference sequence). The CDR3 is CASSLAGRGTQGKQFF. DNA for the CDR3: TGTGCCAGCAGCTTGGCCGGGCGGGGGACCCAGGGGAAGCAGTTCTTC.

This clone was found once. The chain is built from TRBV12-3 or TRBV12-4 and TRBJ2-7; tentative D call: TRBD2 (6 bases). The V gene lost 4 bases and the J gene lost 2 bases, with 9 bases spanning the gap. The CDR3 runs to 13 residues. The CDR3 nucleotides read TGTGCCAGCAGTTCCGGGAGAGCCTACGAGCAGTACTTC. Its protein is CASSSGRAYEQYF.

The J gene is TRBJ2-1, the V gene TRBV18; D remains unclear. The length of the CDR3 is 15 residues. The germline V gene encodes CDR1 KGHSH and CDR2 LQKENI. Trimming took 5 bases from V and 1 from J, leaving 12 bases between them. CDR3: CASSAQRQSYNEQFF. CDR3 in DNA: TGTGCCAGCTCAGCCCAGCGTCAATCCTACAATGAGCAGTTCTTC.

This chain connects TRBV9 to TRBJ2-7; D gene uncertain. Germline CDR1 reads SGDLS; CDR2 reads YYNGEE. V gave up 2 bases and J gave up 1 base, with 13 bases separating them. The CDR3 is made up of 15 amino acids. The CDR3, as DNA: TGTGCCAGCAGCGTTAGCCCGACCGCGTCCTACGAGCAGTACTTC. Translated: CASSVSPTASYEQYF.

The V call is TRBV5-4, the J call TRBJ2-7; unclear D gene. The V and J ends lost 5 bases and 2 bases respectively, with 14 bases between them. The CDR3 runs to 14 residues. CDR1 SGHNT and CDR2 YYREEE come from the germline V gene (reference sequence). CDR3 sequence (DNA): TGTGCCAGCAGGTTGTTTGGGCAAGCCTACGAGCAGTACTTC. This encodes CASRLFGQAYEQYF.

The CDR3 DNA is TGTGCCAGCAGCTCGCGGACAGCTCTGAACACTGAAGCTTTCTTT. It encodes CASSSRTALNTEAFF. The chain joins TRBV11-2 to TRBJ1-1; weak D call: TRBD1 (6 bases). CDR1 and CDR2 (germline): SGHAT, FQNNGV. This CDR3 spans 15 amino acids. V lost 4 bases to trimming and J lost 0 bases, with 12 bases between them.

The chain couples TRBV19 to TRBJ1-6, with D uncertain. CDR1 LNHDA and CDR2 SQIVND come from the germline V gene (reference sequence). The CDR3 is 18 amino acids. Trimming took off 4 bases at V and 0 bases at J, with 16 bases between the two ends. CDR3 DNA sequence: TGTGCCAGTAGTAAGGCCGGGCCATTAAGCTCCTATAATTCACCCCTCCACTTT. This translates into CASSKAGPLSSYNSPLHF.

The chain joins TRBV24-1 to TRBJ2-2; perhaps TRBD2 as D (5 bases). Deletions cut 3 bases from V and 7 bases from J, with 11 bases between. This CDR3 is built from 14 residues. Germline V gives CDR1 KGHDR, CDR2 SFDVKD. The CDR3 reads CATSDVSESGELFF. The CDR3 DNA reads TGTGCCACCAGTGATGTTAGCGAGAGCGGGGAGCTGTTTTTT.

The V and J genes are TRBV6-4 and TRBJ1-1; 7 positions agree with TRBD1. The CDR3 sequence is 15 residues long. CDR1 is MRHNA and CDR2 is SNTAGT in the germline V gene. V was pared by 5 bases and J by 1 base, with 7 bases of the junction left unmatched. CDR3 nucleotide sequence: TGTGCCAGCAGTCCAGGGGGTAAGGCGAACACTGAAGCTTTCTTT. Its protein is CASSPGGKANTEAFF.

The chain combines TRBV29-1 with TRBJ2-2, with 7 nucleotides matching TRBD1. Trimming at V came to 5 bases and at J to 2 bases, leaving 14 bases not matched to a gene. The CDR3 runs 17 residues. Germline V CDR1 and CDR2: SQVTM, ANQGSEA. Written as DNA, the CDR3 is TGCAGCGTTTTATTCCTCTACAGGGGAGAAAACACCGGGGAGCTGTTTTTT. This sequence encodes CSVLFLYRGENTGELFF.

The chain has TRBV9 and TRBJ2-3, with D possibly being TRBD2 (7 bases). CDR1 is SGDLS and CDR2 is YYNGEE in the germline V gene. This CDR3 spans 14 amino acids. V shed 3 bases and J shed 5 bases, with 13 bases lying between them. CDR3 sequence (DNA): TGTGCCAGCAGCGAGTGGGGGGGGCAAGATACGCAGTATTTT. Translated, it gives CASSEWGGQDTQYF.

This clone was detected a few times. The chain's CDR3 is CASSFGPATGYTF. The CDR3 nucleotides are TGCGCCAGCAGCTTTGGTCCGGCGACGGGCTACACCTTC. The chain is built from TRBV5-1 and TRBJ1-2; D is unclear. The CDR3 extends over 13 amino acids. CDR1 is SGHRS and CDR2 is YFSETQ in the germline V gene. The ends were cut back, 2 bases at V and 8 bases at J, with 13 bases in the middle. The variable domain in full, with the rest retrieved from reference TRBV5-1 and TRBJ1-2, is KAGVTQTPRYLIKTRGQQVTLSCSPISGHRSVSWYQQTPGQGLQFLFEYFSETQRNKGNFPGRFSGRQFSNSRSEMNVSTLELGDSALYLCASSFGPATGYTFGSGTRLTVV.

This clone was picked up a small number of times. The chain is built from TRBV14 and TRBJ2-5, with D perhaps matching TRBD1 (6 bases). The CDR3 has 14 amino acids. V was shortened by 4 bases and J by 7 bases, with 16 bases between the two germline ends. The V gene's germline CDR1 is SGHDN and CDR2 FVKESK. The CDR3: CASSPGQAEGTQYF. The CDR3 DNA follows: TGTGCCAGCAGCCCGGGACAAGCCGAGGGGACCCAGTACTTC.